This is a list of T cell receptor beta chains from one sample in a study of shared clonotypes between healthy human individuals. Method: immunoSEQ multiplex PCR; TCRdb's copy keeps in-frame clones and lacks some. This sample yields some 650,000 clones, of which about 96% are seen a single time; less than 0.065% belongs to the top ten. What was sequenced was naive CD4+ T cells sorted from blood. The receptors were gathered from a woman in her twenties or thirties in good health. Each CDR3 is given with its conserved first and last residue. D genes are given only for firm matches. Expanded clones get a size class; other rows say once, few or many, or leave the size out.

j_gene	v_gene	d_gene	abundance	CDR3aa	CDR3nt
TRBJ1-6	TRBV6-5	-	-	CASRLGNSPLHF	TGTGCCAGCCGATTAGGGAATTCACCCCTCCACTTT
TRBJ1-5	TRBV28	TRBD1	-	CASSPSGTGNQPQHF	TGTGCCAGCAGTCCATCCGGGACAGGGAATCAGCCCCAGCATTTT
TRBJ2-7	TRBV9	-	-	CASSVAGLNEQYF	TGTGCCAGCAGCGTCGCAGGGCTCAACGAGCAGTACTTC
TRBJ2-1	TRBV7-2	-	-	CASSSPPARGQFF	TGTGCCAGCAGCTCCCCTCCGGCCCGGGGGCAGTTCTTC
TRBJ1-2	TRBV7-2	-	-	CASSSRSYGYTF	TGTGCCAGCAGCTCAAGAAGCTATGGCTACACCTTC
TRBJ2-5	TRBV5-1	TRBD2	-	CASSRSGTSGMGETQYF	TGCGCCAGCAGTCGGTCTGGGACTAGCGGGATGGGAGAGACCCAGTACTTC
TRBJ2-7	TRBV5-1	TRBD2	-	CASSLGTSGVSYEQYF	TGCGCCAGCAGCCTGGGGACTAGCGGGGTCTCCTACGAGCAGTACTTC
TRBJ2-7	TRBV5-4	-	-	CASSRTGGVYEQYF	TGTGCCAGCAGCCGCACAGGGGGGGTCTACGAGCAGTACTTC
TRBJ2-2	TRBV6-4	-	once	CASRRMTDTGELFF	TGTGCCAGCAGAAGAATGACAGACACCGGGGAGCTGTTTTTT
TRBJ2-2	TRBV29-1	TRBD2	-	CSVETSGAGELFF	TGCAGCGTTGAAACTAGCGGGGCCGGGGAGCTGTTTTTT
TRBJ2-5	TRBV28	-	-	CASRERLRKETQYF	TGTGCCAGCAGGGAACGACTGAGAAAAGAGACCCAGTACTTC
TRBJ2-7	TRBV5-6	-	once	CASRPGNSYEQYF	TGTGCCAGCCGCCCCGGGAACTCCTACGAGCAGTACTTC
TRBJ2-2	TRBV29-1	TRBD2	once	CSVSTSGVDTGELFF	TGCAGCGTATCGACTAGCGGGGTTGACACCGGGGAGCTGTTTTTT
TRBJ2-6	TRBV6-5	-	-	CASKVNGGGANVLTF	TGTGCCAGCAAAGTTAACGGGGGAGGAGCCAACGTCCTGACTTTC
TRBJ1-5	TRBV30	-	-	CAWSVRGSAGRQPQHF	TGTGCCTGGAGTGTACGGGGATCGGCAGGGCGACAGCCCCAGCATTTT
TRBJ2-3	TRBV19	TRBD1	-	CASQGTARPDTQYF	TGTGCCAGCCAGGGGACAGCCCGGCCGGATACGCAGTATTTT
TRBJ1-1	TRBV5-4	-	-	CASSSPGLMNTEAFF	TGTGCCAGCAGCTCGCCGGGCCTGATGAACACTGAAGCTTTCTTT
TRBJ2-6	TRBV4-1	-	-	CASSSLGRSGANVLTF	TGCGCCAGCAGCTCGTTAGGGAGATCTGGGGCCAACGTCCTGACTTTC